The 21 T cell receptor beta chains below come from one sample, sequenced in a study of long-term antiretroviral therapy in people with HIV. The authors ran the immunoSEQ assay, v3.0, at survey level. Method: immunoSEQ multiplex PCR; TCRdb's copy keeps in-frame clones and lacks some. The table has around 40,000 clones, roughly nine tenths seen once; the top ten hold roughly 5%. The input for sequencing was unsorted PBMCs, taken 0.1 years before starting antiretroviral therapy. The receptor source for this set is a woman in her forties or fifties with HIV.

The rearrangement joins TRBV19 to TRBJ1-1; possible D gene TRBD1, 5 bases. Looked up from germline, CDR1 is LNHDA and CDR2 is SQIVND (reference sequence). CDR3 length: 14 amino acids. V lost 3 bases, J lost 0 bases, and 8 bases lay in between. CDR3 sequence reads: CASSIQGVNTEAFF. Here the CDR3 DNA reads TGTGCCAGTAGTATTCAGGGCGTGAACACTGAAGCTTTCTTT.

V and J are TRBV5-1 and TRBJ2-1; 7 nucleotides match TRBD1. Germline-derived CDR1 and CDR2 are SGHRS and YFSETQ. The trim removed 3 bases at V and 2 bases at J, leaving 5 bases unmatched. This CDR3 comprises 15 residues. The CDR3 nucleotides are TGCGCCAGCAGCTCGGACAGGACAACCTACAATGAGCAGTTCTTC. Protein: CASSSDRTTYNEQFF.

DNA for the CDR3: TGTGCCAGCAGTTACTCGACCCGGCCCTACAATGAGCAGTTCTTC. Encoded protein: CASSYSTRPYNEQFF. The chain employs TRBV6-5 and TRBJ2-1, with D unclear. The CDR3 is 15 residues long. Trimming removed 0 bases at V and 2 bases at J, with 8 bases between. Germline loops: CDR1 MNHEY, CDR2 SVGAGI.

The chain combines TRBV11-3 with TRBJ2-2; D is perhaps TRBD1 (5 bases). Trimming shortened V by 2 bases and J by 8 bases, and 9 bases separated the two germline ends. Germline V lookup: CDR1 SGHNT, CDR2 YENEEA. The CDR3 has 13 residues. CDR3 in amino acids: CASSLNRLGELFF. As DNA, the CDR3 is TGTGCCAGCAGCTTAAACAGGTTGGGGGAGCTGTTTTTT.

The CDR3: CASSQGRGAAGELFF. DNA of the CDR3: TGCGCCAGCAGCCAAGGAAGGGGAGCCGCCGGGGAGCTGTTTTTT. The rearrangement links TRBV4-3 to TRBJ2-2, with D perhaps TRBD1 or TRBD2 (5 bases each). Germline V gene data show CDR1 as LGHNA and CDR2 as YSLEER. CDR3 length equals 15 residues. Trimming took 1 base from V and 6 from J, leaving 12 bases between them.

The chain uses TRBV2 and TRBJ1-2, with TRBD1 identical over 7 bases. Germline CDR1 is SNHLY and CDR2 is FYNNEI. After removal of 10 bases from V and 5 bases from J, the junction contained 4 bases not matched to a gene. This CDR3 has 11 residues. CDR3 sequence reads: CATPTGYGYTF. In DNA form, the CDR3 reads TGTGCCACCCCGACAGGGTATGGCTACACCTTC.

This clone was counted between two and nine times. The chain links TRBV6-6 to TRBJ1-2; no clear D. Trimming pared 3 bases from V and 7 bases from J, leaving 18 bases between. Germline values: CDR1 MNHNY, CDR2 SVGAGI (reference sequence). CDR3 length: 15 residues. CDR3 in DNA: TGTGCCAGCAGTTATCTCGGCGAGCCAGAGGCTGGCTACACCTTC. Residues: CASSYLGEPEAGYTF.

J is TRBJ2-7 and V is TRBV7-2, with 12 bases lining up with TRBD1. The CDR3 consists of 16 residues. The germline gives CDR1 SGHTA, CDR2 FQGNSA. V lost 1 base, J lost 5 bases, and 6 bases stayed unmatched. CDR3 in amino acids: CASSLVSGQGAHEQYF. In DNA, the CDR3 is TGTGCCAGCAGCTTAGTATCGGGACAGGGGGCTCACGAGCAGTACTTC.

The V gene is TRBV6-6, the J gene TRBJ2-7; no firm D call. The CDR3 extends over 12 amino acids. CDR1 is MNHNY, CDR2 SVGAGI, per germline (reference sequence). Trimming pared 6 bases from V and 4 bases from J, leaving 10 bases between. The CDR3 reads CASSPQRYEQYF. CDR3 DNA sequence: TGTGCCAGCAGCCCTCAGAGATACGAGCAGTACTTC.

J is TRBJ1-4 and V is TRBV4-1; D gene ambiguous. Germline V gives CDR1 MGHRA, CDR2 YSYEKL. V was trimmed by 4 bases and J by 7 bases, leaving 13 bases between them. This CDR3 comprises 14 residues. Written as DNA, the CDR3 is TGCGCCAGCAGCCTCGGGGTTAGTCGTGAAAAACTGTTTTTT. The encoded protein is CASSLGVSREKLFF.

The chain carries TRBV2 and TRBJ2-3, with 8 nucleotides matching TRBD2. Losses at the gene ends were 3 bases for V and 3 bases for J; bases not matched to a gene: 5. Germline V gene lookup returns CDR1 SNHLY and CDR2 FYNNEI. CDR3 size: 15 residues. The CDR3 region has the DNA TGTGCCAGCAGTGATCAACTAGCGGCTACAGATACGCAGTATTTT. It encodes CASSDQLAATDTQYF.

The rearrangement joins TRBV7-9 to TRBJ2-5; TRBD2 matches 8 bases. Trimming took 3 bases from V and 7 from J; bases not matched to a gene: 10. CDR1 and CDR2 from the germline V gene are SEHNR and FQNEAQ (reference sequence). The CDR3 is 15 residues long. The CDR3 DNA is TGTGCCAGCAGCTTCCTGGCGGGGGGCGAAGGGACCCAGTACTTC. Its protein product is CASSFLAGGEGTQYF.

This chain joins TRBV4-1 and TRBJ1-5; D gene ambiguous. Germline assignment: CDR1 MGHRA and CDR2 YSYEKL. The CDR3 spans 13 residues. V lost 0 bases and J lost 7, with 7 bases in between. The CDR3 nucleotides are TGCGCCAGCAGCCAAGATCCTGGCCAGCCCCAGCATTTT. Translated: CASSQDPGQPQHF.

The CDR3 reads CASSTQRRRTGVGNEQFF. CDR3 DNA sequence: TGTGCCAGTAGTACTCAGCGTAGGAGGACAGGGGTTGGCAATGAGCAGTTCTTC. The V call is TRBV19, the J call TRBJ2-1; 9 positions match TRBD1. V trimming: 4 bases; J trimming: 6 bases; junction bases outside the gene matches: 16. The CDR3 totals 18 residues. Germline assignment: CDR1 LNHDA and CDR2 SQIVND (reference sequence).

The chain links TRBV4-1 to TRBJ1-3; 9 nucleotides line up with TRBD1. Germline loops: CDR1 MGHRA, CDR2 YSYEKL. J lost 6 bases, V lost 4 bases, and 4 bases had no gene match. This CDR3 has 14 amino acids. This CDR3 reads CASSLRQGENTIYF. The DNA of the CDR3 is TGCGCCAGCAGCCTTCGACAGGGGGAAAACACCATATATTTT.

This chain uses TRBV28 with TRBJ1-1; 10 bases are shared with TRBD1. Trimming cost V 3 bases and J 5 bases; bases outside gene matches: 3. CDR3 length: 14 residues. Germline V gives CDR1 MDHEN, CDR2 SYDVKM. CDR3 in amino acids: CASSFDRGQTEAFF. As DNA, the CDR3 is TGTGCCAGCAGTTTCGACAGGGGGCAGACTGAAGCTTTCTTT.

The V gene is TRBV18, the J gene TRBJ1-2; 8 bases fit TRBD1. V shed 5 bases and J 6 bases; nucleotides not matched to a gene: 8. Germline loops: CDR1 KGHSH, CDR2 LQKENI. The length of the CDR3 is 14 residues. CDR3 in DNA: TGTGCCAGCTCATGGACAGCGACAGGGGATGGCTACACCTTC. Translated: CASSWTATGDGYTF.

The CDR3 spells CASSEPGRAPYEQYF. The CDR3 bases are TGTGCCAGCAGTGAACCTGGCCGTGCGCCCTACGAGCAGTACTTC. The chain joins TRBV6-1 to TRBJ2-7; D gene uncertain. The CDR3 runs to 15 residues. V was cut by 2 bases and J by 2 bases, with 13 bases left in between. Germline V gene sequence: CDR1 MNHNS, CDR2 SASEGT.

The chain employs TRBV6-6 and TRBJ2-1, with 7 bases aligning to TRBD1. Trimming took 6 bases from V and 1 from J; bases not matched to a gene: 0. The CDR3 is 13 residues long. Per the germline V gene, CDR1 is MNHNY and CDR2 is SVGAGI (reference sequence). CDR3 sequence reads: CASRDRSYNEQFF. The DNA for the CDR3 is TGTGCCAGCAGGGACAGGTCCTACAATGAGCAGTTCTTC.

This chain uses TRBV11-2 with TRBJ2-1, with 13 bases fitting TRBD2. J lost 7 bases, V lost 5 bases, and 5 bases had no gene match. Germline V gives CDR1 SGHAT, CDR2 FQNNGV. The CDR3 length is 15 residues. This CDR3 is CASSAGLAGVNEQFF. The CDR3 DNA reads TGTGCCAGCAGCGCCGGACTAGCGGGGGTTAATGAGCAGTTCTTC.

J is TRBJ2-3 and V is TRBV27; weak D call: TRBD1 (6 bases). CDR3 size: 14 residues. Germline CDR1 reads MNHEY; CDR2 reads SMNVEV (reference sequence). V gave up 4 bases and J gave up 2 bases, with 10 bases separating them. CDR3 coding DNA: TGTGCCAGCAGTTCACAGGGTAACACAGATACGCAGTATTTT. This gives the protein CASSSQGNTDTQYF.